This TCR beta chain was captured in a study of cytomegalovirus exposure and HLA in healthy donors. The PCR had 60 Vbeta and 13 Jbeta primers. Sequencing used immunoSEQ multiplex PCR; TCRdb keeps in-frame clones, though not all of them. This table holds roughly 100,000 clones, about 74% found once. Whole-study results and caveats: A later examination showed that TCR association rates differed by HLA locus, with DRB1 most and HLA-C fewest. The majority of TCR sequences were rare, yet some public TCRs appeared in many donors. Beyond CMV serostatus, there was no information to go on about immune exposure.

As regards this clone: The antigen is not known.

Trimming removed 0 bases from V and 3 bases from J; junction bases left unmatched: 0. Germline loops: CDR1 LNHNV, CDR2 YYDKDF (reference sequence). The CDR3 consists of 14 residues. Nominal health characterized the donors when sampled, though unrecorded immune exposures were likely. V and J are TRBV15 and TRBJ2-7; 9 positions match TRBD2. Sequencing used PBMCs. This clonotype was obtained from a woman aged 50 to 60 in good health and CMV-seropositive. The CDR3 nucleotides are TGTGCCACCAGCAGAGAGACTAGCGGCTACGAGCAGTACTTC. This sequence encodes CATSRETSGYEQYF. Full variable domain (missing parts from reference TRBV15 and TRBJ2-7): DAMVIQNPRYQVTQFGKPVTLSCSQTLNHNVMYWYQQKSSQAPKLLFHYYDKDFNNEADTPDNFQSRRPNTSFCFLDIRSPGLGDTAMYLCATSRETSGYEQYFGPGTRLTVT.